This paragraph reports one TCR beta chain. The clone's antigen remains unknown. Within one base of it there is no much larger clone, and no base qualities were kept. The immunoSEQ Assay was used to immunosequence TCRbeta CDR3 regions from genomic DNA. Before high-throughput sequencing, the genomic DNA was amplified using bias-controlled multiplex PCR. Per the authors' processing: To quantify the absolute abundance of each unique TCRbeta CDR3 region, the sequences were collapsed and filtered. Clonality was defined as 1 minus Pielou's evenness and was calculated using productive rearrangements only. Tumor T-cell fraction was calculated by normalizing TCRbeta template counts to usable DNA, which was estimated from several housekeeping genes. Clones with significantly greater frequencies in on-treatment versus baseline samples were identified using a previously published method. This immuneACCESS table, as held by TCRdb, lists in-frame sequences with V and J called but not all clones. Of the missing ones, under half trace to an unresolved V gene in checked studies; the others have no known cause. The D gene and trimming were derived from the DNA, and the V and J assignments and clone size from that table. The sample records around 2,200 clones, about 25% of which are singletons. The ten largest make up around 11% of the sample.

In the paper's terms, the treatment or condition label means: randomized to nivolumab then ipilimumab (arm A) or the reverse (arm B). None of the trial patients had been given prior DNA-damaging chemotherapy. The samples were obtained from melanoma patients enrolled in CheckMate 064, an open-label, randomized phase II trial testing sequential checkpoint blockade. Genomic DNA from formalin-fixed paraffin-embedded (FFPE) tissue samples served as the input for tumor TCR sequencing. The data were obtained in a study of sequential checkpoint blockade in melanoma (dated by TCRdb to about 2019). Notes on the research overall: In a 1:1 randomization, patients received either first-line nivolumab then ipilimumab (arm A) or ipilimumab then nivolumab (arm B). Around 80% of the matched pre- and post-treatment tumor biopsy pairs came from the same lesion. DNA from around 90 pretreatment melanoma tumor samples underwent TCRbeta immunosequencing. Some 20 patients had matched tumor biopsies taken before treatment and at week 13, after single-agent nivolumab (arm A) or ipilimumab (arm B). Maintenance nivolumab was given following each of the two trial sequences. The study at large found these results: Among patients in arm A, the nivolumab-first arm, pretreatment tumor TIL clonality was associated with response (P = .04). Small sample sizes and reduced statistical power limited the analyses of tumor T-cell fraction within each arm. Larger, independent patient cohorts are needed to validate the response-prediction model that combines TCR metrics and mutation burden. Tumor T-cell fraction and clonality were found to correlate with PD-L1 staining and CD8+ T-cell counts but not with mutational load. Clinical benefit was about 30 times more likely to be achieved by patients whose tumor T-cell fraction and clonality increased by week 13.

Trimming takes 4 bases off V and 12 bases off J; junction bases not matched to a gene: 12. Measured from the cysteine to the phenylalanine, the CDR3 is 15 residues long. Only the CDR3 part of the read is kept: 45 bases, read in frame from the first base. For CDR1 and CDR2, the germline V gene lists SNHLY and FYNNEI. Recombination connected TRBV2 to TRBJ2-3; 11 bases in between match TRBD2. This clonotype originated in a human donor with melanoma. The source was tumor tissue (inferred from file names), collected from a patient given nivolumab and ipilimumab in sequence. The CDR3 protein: CASSVDGSSGGVQYF. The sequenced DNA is TGTGCCAGCAGTGTGGACGGGAGTAGCGGGGGGGTACAGTATTTT.